The clone carrying this TCR beta chain has only a few counts. Its specificity is not known. The CDR3 is 12 amino acids. The ends were cut back, 0 bases at V and 4 bases at J, with 3 bases in the middle. Germline assignment: CDR1 MNHNS and CDR2 SASEGT. Using RNA transcripts, the TCR beta CDR3 regions were amplified. Investigators did first-round RT-PCR with HTBI primers, then second-round multiplex PCR. TCRdb re-called the multiplex PCR reads through MiXCR, storing one row per CDR3 protein. The sample has about 210,000 distinct CDR3 sequences; roughly 29% are singletons. Every ophthalmopathy donor presented moderate-to-severe activity, CAS ≥3, NOSPECS ≥4 and duration under 3 months. Symptoms, serum thyroxine and TRAb, thyroid ultrasound, and orbital computed tomography formed the diagnostic basis. A volume of 10 ml of fresh peripheral blood supplied the PBMCs. This sample was taken from a study of Graves' ophthalmopathy and Graves' hyperthyroidism. Overall study findings and caveats: Blood also harbored most expanded thyroid clonotypes above 0.001 frequency.

The chain uses TRBV6-1 and TRBJ2-5; no firm D call. The source material was peripheral blood. This TCR was recovered from a man aged 50-59 years with Graves' ophthalmopathy. In DNA, the CDR3 is TGTGCCAGCAGTGAAGCCCGAGAGACCCAGTACTTC. This sequence encodes CASSEARETQYF.